These 25 T cell receptor beta chains share one sample of origin, sequenced in a study of cytotoxic CD8 clonotypes in ibrutinib-treated CLL. Profiled with immunoSEQ multiplex PCR; TCRdb holds only in-frame clones, not every one. The repertoire has about 310,000 clones, around four fifths of them found once; the top ten carry roughly 7%. Source: PBMCs, taken before ibrutinib treatment. Receptors originate from a human donor with chronic lymphocytic leukemia.

This CDR3 is CASSRSDRGPTYEQYF. In DNA, the CDR3 is TGTGCCAGCAGCCGCAGCGACAGGGGACCCACTTACGAGCAGTACTTC. The chain couples TRBV5-6 to TRBJ2-7; 8 positions agree with TRBD1. The J segment lost 4 bases and the V segment lost 4 bases, leaving 13 bases of the junction unmatched. The CDR3 loop spans 16 amino acids. Germline lookup yields CDR1 SGHDT and CDR2 YYEEEE.

The V gene is TRBV11-2, the J gene TRBJ1-1; TRBD1 matches 8 bases. V was clipped by 0 bases and J by 5 bases; unmatched bases: 5. The V gene's germline CDR1 is SGHAT and CDR2 FQNNGV. The CDR3 extends over 15 amino acids. Written as DNA, the CDR3 is TGTGCCAGCAGCTTAGATCCAGGGGGCTATACTGAAGCTTTCTTT. Translation: CASSLDPGGYTEAFF.

This clone was picked up one time. The genes are TRBV5-3 and TRBJ2-3, with 15 bases matching TRBD2. TRBV5-3 is an open reading frame whose function is uncertain. The CDR3 extends over 21 amino acids. V was clipped by 0 bases and J by 0 bases; unmatched bases: 11. The chain's CDR3 is CARSLVSEGTSGRYSTDTQYF. CDR3 nucleotides: TGTGCCAGAAGCTTGGTAAGTGAGGGGACTAGCGGGAGGTATAGCACAGATACGCAGTATTTT.

The rearrangement links TRBV5-4 to TRBJ2-5; the D is unclear. The CDR3 runs 14 residues. Germline values: CDR1 SGHNT, CDR2 YYREEE (reference sequence). V gave up 5 bases and J gave up 3 bases, with 14 bases separating them. Here the CDR3 DNA reads TGTGCCAGCAGGCGAGCAGGTTCTAAAGAGACCCAGTACTTC. It translates to CASRRAGSKETQYF.

The chain recombines TRBV19 with TRBJ2-7; D is possibly TRBD1 (6 bases). The length of the CDR3 is 14 residues. Trimming removed 6 bases from V and 4 bases from J, with 16 bases in between. Germline V gene data show CDR1 as LNHDA and CDR2 as SQIVND (reference sequence). The chain's CDR3 is CASRSTGPNYEQYF. In DNA, the CDR3 is TGTGCCAGTAGAAGCACAGGGCCGAATTACGAGCAGTACTTC. The full variable domain, rest sourced from reference TRBV19 and TRBJ2-7, is DGGITQSPKYLFRKEGQNVTLSCEQNLNHDAMYWYRQDPGQGLRLIYYSQIVNDFQKGDIAEGYSVSREKKESFPLTVTSAQKNPTAFYLCASRSTGPNYEQYFGPGTRLTVT.

The count of this clone is one. The chain carries TRBV15 and TRBJ2-1, with 14 bases fitting TRBD2. This CDR3 comprises 17 residues. Germline-derived CDR1 and CDR2 are LNHNV and YYDKDF (reference sequence). With 0 bases clipped from V and 6 bases from J, the junction kept 4 bases outside the gene matches. The DNA of the CDR3 is TGTGCCACCAGCAGAGATCCGGGACTAGCGGGAGTCAATGAGCAGTTCTTC. Protein sequence: CATSRDPGLAGVNEQFF.

In this sample, this clone turned up once. J is TRBJ1-1 and V is TRBV7-8; no reliable D call. This CDR3 contains 15 residues. Trimming took off 2 bases at V and 2 bases at J, with 12 bases between the two ends. Germline lookup yields CDR1 SGHVS and CDR2 FQNEAQ. The CDR3 DNA reads TGTGCCAGCAGCTTATTTTTCAGGAAAAACACTGAAGCTTTCTTT. This translates into CASSLFFRKNTEAFF.

The chain joins TRBV19 to TRBJ2-7; 11 bases align to TRBD2. V trimming: 3 bases; J trimming: 0 bases; junction bases outside the gene matches: 10. CDR1 is LNHDA, CDR2 SQIVND, per germline (reference sequence). CDR3 length: 18 amino acids. CDR3 sequence: CASSIWLAGGRYSYEQYF. DNA of the CDR3: TGTGCCAGTAGTATCTGGCTAGCGGGAGGCCGTTACTCCTACGAGCAGTACTTC.

The V gene is TRBV11-1, the J gene TRBJ2-2; no definite D call. Germline V CDR1 and CDR2: SGHAT, FQDESV (reference sequence). The CDR3 is 14 amino acids. V lost 3 bases and J 2 bases, leaving 7 bases between the germline ends. CDR3 sequence: CASSFSTNTGELFF. CDR3 nucleotides: TGTGCCAGCAGCTTTTCGACAAACACCGGGGAGCTGTTTTTT.

V is TRBV14 and J is TRBJ2-5; maybe TRBD2 (6 bases). The germline gives CDR1 SGHDN, CDR2 FVKESK. The CDR3 is 11 amino acids. V gave up 4 bases and J gave up 10 bases, with 10 bases separating them. The CDR3 DNA reads TGTGCCAGCAGCCTCGGAGGGTTCCAGTACTTC. It translates to CASSLGGFQYF.

The genes are TRBV5-1 and TRBJ1-1; 10 bases match TRBD1. Germline CDR1 SGHRS, CDR2 YFSETQ. V lost 6 bases and J lost 3; bases outside the gene matches: 5. CDR3 length equals 14 residues. In DNA form, the CDR3 reads TGCGCCAGCAACCGGGACAGGGGAGACACTGAAGCTTTCTTT. This gives the protein CASNRDRGDTEAFF.

The chain uses TRBV15 and TRBJ2-4; possible D gene TRBD1, 6 bases. Trimming cost V 9 bases and J 6 bases, with 15 bases left between them. The germline V gene encodes CDR1 LNHNV and CDR2 YYDKDF (reference sequence). This CDR3 comprises 13 residues. CDR3 DNA: TGTGCCACAACGACAGGCCCCGGAAACATTCAGTACTTC. As protein: CATTTGPGNIQYF.

The chain uses TRBV19 and TRBJ1-2; no clear D gene. Per germline, CDR1 LNHDA and CDR2 SQIVND (reference sequence). There are 14 residues in the CDR3. The ends were cut back, 2 bases at V and 3 bases at J, with 10 bases in the middle. CDR3 loop: CASSIRAAYYGYTF. CDR3 bases: TGTGCCAGTAGTATACGGGCAGCTTACTATGGCTACACCTTC.

This clone has a single count. The V gene is TRBV27, the J gene TRBJ2-7; 9 bases agree with TRBD1. V shed 5 bases, J shed 6 bases, and the junction held 8 bases outside the gene matches. The CDR3 has 14 amino acids. Germline V gene sequence: CDR1 MNHEY, CDR2 SMNVEV (reference sequence). The CDR3 here is CASSTPGQGFEQYF. The CDR3 nucleotides read TGTGCCAGCAGTACACCGGGACAGGGTTTCGAGCAGTACTTC.

The chain recombines TRBV6-1 with TRBJ1-1, with D possibly being TRBD1 (5 bases). Germline-derived CDR1 and CDR2 are MNHNS and SASEGT. V was clipped by 8 bases and J by 6 bases, with 16 bases between them. The CDR3 spans 13 residues. The CDR3 reads CASEGQKGAEAFF. CDR3 sequence (DNA): TGTGCCAGCGAAGGACAAAAAGGCGCTGAAGCTTTCTTT.

This chain joins TRBV29-1 and TRBJ2-3; D gene unclear. The V gene lost 6 bases and the J gene lost 4 bases, with 8 bases spanning the gap. Germline lookup yields CDR1 SQVTM and CDR2 ANQGSEA. The CDR3 extends over 11 amino acids. CDR3 sequence (DNA): TGCAGCGTGGGCTTGGCAGATACGCAGTATTTT. Amino acid sequence: CSVGLADTQYF.

The gene calls are TRBV7-2 and TRBJ2-5; D is unresolved. CDR3 size: 14 residues. In germline, CDR1 is SGHTA, CDR2 FQGNSA. Trimming pared 1 base from V and 7 bases from J, leaving 13 bases between. The CDR3 coding sequence is TGTGCCAGCAGCTTAGGGCACAACGTAGGGACCCAGTACTTC. Its translation is CASSLGHNVGTQYF.

The chain is built from TRBV7-9 and TRBJ1-4, with TRBD1 matching 12 bases. CDR1 is SEHNR and CDR2 is FQNEAQ in the germline V gene (reference sequence). The CDR3 runs to 15 residues. The trim removed 6 bases at V and 6 bases at J, leaving 5 bases unmatched. The CDR3 DNA is TGTGCCAGCAGTCCAGGGACAGGGGGCGATGAAAAACTGTTTTTT. It codes for CASSPGTGGDEKLFF.

This clone has just a few counts. V is TRBV10-3 and J is TRBJ2-3; the D is unclear. Deletions cut 3 bases from V and 0 bases from J, with 10 bases between. Per the germline V gene, CDR1 is ENHRY and CDR2 is SYGVKD. This CDR3 region has 15 residues. CDR3 amino acids: CAISEWRSSTDTQYF. In DNA form, the CDR3 reads TGTGCCATCAGTGAATGGCGGTCTAGCACAGATACGCAGTATTTT.

This clone was seen only a few times. The chain is built from TRBV2 and TRBJ1-2, with TRBD1 matching 7 bases. Trimming removed 1 base from V and 5 bases from J; junction bases left unmatched: 4. This CDR3 spans 14 amino acids. Germline V gene data show CDR1 as SNHLY and CDR2 as FYNNEI. The CDR3 spells CASSEDRGRYGYTF. The CDR3 coding sequence is TGTGCCAGCAGTGAAGACAGGGGAAGGTATGGCTACACCTTC.

The rearrangement uses TRBV15 and TRBJ2-1; D uncertain. The CDR3 runs to 18 residues. The germline V and J ends were trimmed by 0 bases and 0 bases, with 15 bases remaining between them. CDR1 and CDR2 from the germline V gene are LNHNV and YYDKDF (reference sequence). CDR3 sequence: CATSRDRSRKSSYNEQFF. The CDR3 bases are TGTGCCACCAGCAGAGATCGGTCGAGGAAAAGCTCCTACAATGAGCAGTTCTTC.

The V call is TRBV19, the J call TRBJ2-3; possibly TRBD2 for D (5 bases). The CDR3 has 19 residues. V was clipped by 3 bases and J by 1 base, with 23 bases between them. The V gene's germline CDR1 is LNHDA and CDR2 SQIVND (reference sequence). In DNA, the CDR3 is TGTGCCAGTAGTATCGACTACCAACTGCTCTATAGGGGCACAGATACGCAGTATTTT. Translated: CASSIDYQLLYRGTDTQYF.

This sequence joins TRBV4-3 and TRBJ2-7; TRBD1 matches 9 bases. CDR3 length: 15 amino acids. Trimming took 2 bases from V and 5 from J; bases not matched to a gene: 7. Germline-derived CDR1 and CDR2 are LGHNA and YSLEER. This CDR3 reads CASSQQGQGGDEQYF. As DNA, the CDR3 is TGCGCCAGCAGCCAACAGGGACAGGGCGGCGACGAGCAGTACTTC.

DNA for the CDR3: TGTGCCACCGAGGCCCTACCGGACGGCTCTATGGACGGCTACACCTTC. It specifies CATEALPDGSMDGYTF. The rearrangement joins TRBV15 to TRBJ1-2, with unresolved D. Trimming shortened V by 8 bases and J by 8 bases, and 27 bases separated the two germline ends. Germline loops: CDR1 LNHNV, CDR2 YYDKDF (reference sequence). CDR3 length equals 16 residues.

This sequence joins TRBV19 and TRBJ1-1; 9 nucleotides agree with TRBD1. CDR3 length: 15 amino acids. Germline V gene lookup returns CDR1 LNHDA and CDR2 SQIVND (reference sequence). V dropped 7 bases and J dropped 5; count of bases not matched to a gene: 11. CDR3 protein: CASTRDRAFGTEAFF. For the CDR3, the DNA is TGTGCCAGTACCCGGGACAGGGCCTTCGGAACTGAAGCTTTCTTT.